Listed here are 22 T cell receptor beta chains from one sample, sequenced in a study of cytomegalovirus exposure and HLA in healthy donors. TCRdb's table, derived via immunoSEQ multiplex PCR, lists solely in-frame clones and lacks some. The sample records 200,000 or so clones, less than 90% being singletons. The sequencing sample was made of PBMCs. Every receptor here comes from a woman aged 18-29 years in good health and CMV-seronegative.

CDR3 in DNA: TGTGCCAGCAGTGAATGGGGGGGGCGGACCACCGGGGAGCTGTTTTTT. Protein sequence: CASSEWGGRTTGELFF. This chain uses TRBV25-1 with TRBJ2-2, with D perhaps TRBD2 (7 bases). CDR1 MGHDK and CDR2 SYGVNS come from the germline V gene. This CDR3 has 16 amino acids. V was cut by 1 base and J by 4 bases, with 13 bases left in between.

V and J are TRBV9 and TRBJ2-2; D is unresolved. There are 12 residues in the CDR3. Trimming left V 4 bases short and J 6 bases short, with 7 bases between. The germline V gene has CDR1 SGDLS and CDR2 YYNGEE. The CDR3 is CASSPTPGELFF. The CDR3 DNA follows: TGTGCCAGCAGCCCTACTCCCGGGGAGCTGTTTTTT.

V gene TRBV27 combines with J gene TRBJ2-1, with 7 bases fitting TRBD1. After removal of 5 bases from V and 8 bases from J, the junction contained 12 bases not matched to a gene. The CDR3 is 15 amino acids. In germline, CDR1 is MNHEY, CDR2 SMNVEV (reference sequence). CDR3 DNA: TGTGCCAGCAGTCGGGGTGACAGGGCTACGGATGAGCAGTTCTTC. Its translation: CASSRGDRATDEQFF.

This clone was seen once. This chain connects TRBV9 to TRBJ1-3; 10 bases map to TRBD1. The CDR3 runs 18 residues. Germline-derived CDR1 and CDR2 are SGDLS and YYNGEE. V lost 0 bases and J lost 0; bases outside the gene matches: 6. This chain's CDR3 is CASSVEGTGALSGNTIYF. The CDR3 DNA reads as TGTGCCAGCAGCGTAGAAGGGACAGGGGCGCTCTCTGGAAACACCATATATTTT. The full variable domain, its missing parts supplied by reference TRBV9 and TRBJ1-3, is DSGVTQTPKHLITATGQRVTLRCSPRSGDLSVYWYQQSLDQGLQFLIQYYNGEERAKGNILERFSAQQFPDLHSELNLSSLELGDSALYFCASSVEGTGALSGNTIYFGEGSWLTVV.

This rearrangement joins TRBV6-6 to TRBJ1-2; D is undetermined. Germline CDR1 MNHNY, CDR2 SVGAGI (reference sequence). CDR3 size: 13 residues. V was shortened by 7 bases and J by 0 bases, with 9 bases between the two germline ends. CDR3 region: CASTANANYGYTF. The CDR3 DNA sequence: TGTGCCAGCACGGCGAACGCTAACTATGGCTACACCTTC.

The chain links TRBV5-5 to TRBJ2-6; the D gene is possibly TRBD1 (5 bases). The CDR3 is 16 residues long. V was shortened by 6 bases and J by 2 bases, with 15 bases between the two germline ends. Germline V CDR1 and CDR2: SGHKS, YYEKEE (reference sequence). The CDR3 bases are TGTGCCAGCAAATTACCAGGGCAGACTGGGGCCAACGTCCTGACTTTC. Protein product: CASKLPGQTGANVLTF.

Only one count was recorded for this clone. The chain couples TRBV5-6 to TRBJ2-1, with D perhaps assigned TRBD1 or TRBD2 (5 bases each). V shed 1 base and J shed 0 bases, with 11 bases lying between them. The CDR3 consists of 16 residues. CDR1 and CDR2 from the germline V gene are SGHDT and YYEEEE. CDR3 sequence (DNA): TGTGCCAGCAGCTTGTCATCCGGGGCCTCCTACAATGAGCAGTTCTTC. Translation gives CASSLSSGASYNEQFF.

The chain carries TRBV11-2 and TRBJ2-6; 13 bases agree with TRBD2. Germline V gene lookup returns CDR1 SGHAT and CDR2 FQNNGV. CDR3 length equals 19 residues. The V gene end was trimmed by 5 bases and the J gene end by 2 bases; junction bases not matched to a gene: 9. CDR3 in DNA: TGTGCCAGCAGCCTCCGGGGACTAGCGGGAATTGCTGGGGCCAACGTCCTGACTTTC. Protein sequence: CASSLRGLAGIAGANVLTF.

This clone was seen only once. The CDR3 protein is CASSTGTGEEKLFF. CDR3 coding DNA: TGCGCCAGCAGCACCGGGACAGGGGAAGAAAAACTGTTTTTT. V gene TRBV5-1 combines with J gene TRBJ1-4; 10 positions agree with TRBD1. V lost 4 bases to trimming and J lost 8 bases; unmatched junction nucleotides: 5. The CDR3 consists of 14 residues. CDR1 is SGHRS and CDR2 is YFSETQ in the germline V gene. Full variable domain (rest looked up from reference TRBV5-1 and TRBJ1-4): KAGVTQTPRYLIKTRGQQVTLSCSPISGHRSVSWYQQTPGQGLQFLFEYFSETQRNKGNFPGRFSGRQFSNSRSEMNVSTLELGDSALYLCASSTGTGEEKLFFGSGTQLSVL.

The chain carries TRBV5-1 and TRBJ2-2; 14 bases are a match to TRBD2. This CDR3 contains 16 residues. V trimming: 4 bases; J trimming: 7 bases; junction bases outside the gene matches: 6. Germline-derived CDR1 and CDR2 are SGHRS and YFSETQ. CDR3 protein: CASSGGLAGVVGELFF. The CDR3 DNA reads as TGCGCCAGCAGCGGGGGACTAGCGGGAGTGGTCGGGGAGCTGTTTTTT. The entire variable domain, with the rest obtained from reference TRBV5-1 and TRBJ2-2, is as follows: KAGVTQTPRYLIKTRGQQVTLSCSPISGHRSVSWYQQTPGQGLQFLFEYFSETQRNKGNFPGRFSGRQFSNSRSEMNVSTLELGDSALYLCASSGGLAGVVGELFFGEGSRLTVL.

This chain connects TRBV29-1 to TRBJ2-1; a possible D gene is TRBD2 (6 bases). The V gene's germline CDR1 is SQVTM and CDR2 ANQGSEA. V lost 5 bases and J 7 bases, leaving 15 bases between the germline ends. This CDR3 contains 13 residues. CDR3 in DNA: TGCAGCGTTATGGGGGGTTTGGGGAATGAGCAGTTCTTC. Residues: CSVMGGLGNEQFF.

In nucleotides, the CDR3 is TGTGCCAGCAGCCCCCAGGGGGCGGCAGCATATGGCTACACCTTC. Translating gives CASSPQGAAAYGYTF. This chain connects TRBV5-6 to TRBJ1-2; TRBD1 matches at 8 bases. V was pared by 4 bases and J by 5 bases, with 10 bases of the junction left unmatched. The CDR3 runs 15 residues. The germline CDR1 and CDR2 sequences are SGHDT and YYEEEE.

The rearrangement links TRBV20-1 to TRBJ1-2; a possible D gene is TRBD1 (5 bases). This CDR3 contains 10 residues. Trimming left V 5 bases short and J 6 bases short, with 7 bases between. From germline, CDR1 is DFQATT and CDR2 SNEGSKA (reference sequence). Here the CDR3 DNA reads TGCAGTGCTCAAGGGGATGGCTACACCTTC. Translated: CSAQGDGYTF.

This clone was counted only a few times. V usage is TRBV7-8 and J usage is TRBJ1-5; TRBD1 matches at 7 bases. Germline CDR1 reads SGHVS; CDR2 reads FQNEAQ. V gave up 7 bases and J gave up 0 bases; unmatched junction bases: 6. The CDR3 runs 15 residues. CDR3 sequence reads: CASTPGGYSNQPQHF. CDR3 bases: TGTGCCAGCACCCCAGGGGGATATAGCAATCAGCCCCAGCATTTT.

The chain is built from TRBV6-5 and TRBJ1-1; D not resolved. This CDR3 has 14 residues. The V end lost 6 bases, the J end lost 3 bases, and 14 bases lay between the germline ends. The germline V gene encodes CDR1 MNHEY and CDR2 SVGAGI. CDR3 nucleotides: TGTGCCAGCAGACCTACGGGCCAGTACACTGAAGCTTTCTTT. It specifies CASRPTGQYTEAFF.

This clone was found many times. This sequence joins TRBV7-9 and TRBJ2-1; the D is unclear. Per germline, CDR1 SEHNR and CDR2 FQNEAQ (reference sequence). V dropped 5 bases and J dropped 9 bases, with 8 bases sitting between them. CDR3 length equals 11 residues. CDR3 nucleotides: TGTGCCAGCAGCCCCAAGGGTGAGCAGTTCTTC. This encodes CASSPKGEQFF.

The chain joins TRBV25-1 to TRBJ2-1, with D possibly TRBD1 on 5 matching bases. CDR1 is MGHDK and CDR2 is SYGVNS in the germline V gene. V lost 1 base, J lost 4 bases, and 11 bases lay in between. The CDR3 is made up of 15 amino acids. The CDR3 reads CASSELGAIYNEQFF. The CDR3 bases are TGTGCCAGCAGTGAATTAGGGGCCATATACAATGAGCAGTTCTTC. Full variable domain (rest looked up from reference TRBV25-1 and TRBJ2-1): EADIYQTPRYLVIGTGKKITLECSQTMGHDKMYWYQQDPGMELHLIHYSYGVNSTEKGDLSSESTVSRIRTEHFPLTLESARPSHTSQYLCASSELGAIYNEQFFGPGTRLTVL.

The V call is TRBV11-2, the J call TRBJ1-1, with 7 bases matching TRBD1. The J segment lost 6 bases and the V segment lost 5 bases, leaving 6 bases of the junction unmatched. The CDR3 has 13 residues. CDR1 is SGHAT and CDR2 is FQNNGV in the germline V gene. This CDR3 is CASSVQGIAEAFF. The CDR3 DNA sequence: TGTGCCAGCAGCGTACAGGGGATCGCTGAAGCTTTCTTT.

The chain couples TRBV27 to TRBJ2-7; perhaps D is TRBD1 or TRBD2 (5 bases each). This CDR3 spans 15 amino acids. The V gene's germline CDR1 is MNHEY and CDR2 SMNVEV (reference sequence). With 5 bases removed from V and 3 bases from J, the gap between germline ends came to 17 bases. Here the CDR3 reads CASSARGQQNYEQYF. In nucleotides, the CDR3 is TGTGCCAGCAGTGCCCGGGGCCAACAAAACTACGAGCAGTACTTC.

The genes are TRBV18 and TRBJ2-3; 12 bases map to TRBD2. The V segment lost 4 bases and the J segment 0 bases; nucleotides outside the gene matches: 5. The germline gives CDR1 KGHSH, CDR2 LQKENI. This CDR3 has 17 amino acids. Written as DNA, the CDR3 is TGTGCCAGCTCACTGTCCGGGACTAGCGGGAGCACAGATACGCAGTATTTT. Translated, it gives CASSLSGTSGSTDTQYF. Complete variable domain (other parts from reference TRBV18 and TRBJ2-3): NAGVMQNPRHLVRRRGQEARLRCSPMKGHSHVYWYRQLPEEGLKFMVYLQKENIIDESGMPKERFSAEFPKEGPSILRIQQVVRGDSAAYFCASSLSGTSGSTDTQYFGPGTRLTVL.

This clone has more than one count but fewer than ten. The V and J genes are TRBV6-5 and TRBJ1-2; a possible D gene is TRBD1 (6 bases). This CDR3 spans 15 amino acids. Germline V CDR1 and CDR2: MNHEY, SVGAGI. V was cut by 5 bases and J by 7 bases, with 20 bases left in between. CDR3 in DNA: TGTGCCAGCAGTCCGTCAAGCAGGGGAACGGCTGGCTACACCTTC. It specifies CASSPSSRGTAGYTF.

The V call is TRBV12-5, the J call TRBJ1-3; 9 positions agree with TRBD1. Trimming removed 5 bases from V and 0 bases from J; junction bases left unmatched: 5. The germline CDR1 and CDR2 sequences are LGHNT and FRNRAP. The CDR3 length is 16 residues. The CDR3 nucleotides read TGTGCTAGTGGTCCCGGACAGGGGATCTCTGGAAACACCATATATTTT. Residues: CASGPGQGISGNTIYF.